Shown below are 5 T cell receptor beta chains from a single sample sequenced in a study of regulatory T cells in long-lasting Graves disease. Relying on iRepertoire HTBI primers and Arm-PCR of CDR3 regions, the team built TCR beta libraries. TCRdb fed the multiplex PCR reads into MiXCR, producing one record per CDR3 protein. Here the sample spans around 250,000 distinct CDR3 sequences, 20% to 25% being singletons. Documented time point: newly diagnosed GD, antithyroid drugs for less than 3 months. Following extraction of RNA from PBMCs, that RNA was used to make the TCR library. This specimen consisted of peripheral blood mononuclear cells (PBMCs), obtained at new diagnosis, from a patient treated with antithyroid drugs. These receptors were obtained from a female donor with Graves disease.

This chain connects TRBV29-1 to TRBJ2-7, with D uncertain. CDR3 length equals 13 residues. Per germline, CDR1 SQVTM and CDR2 ANQGSEA. The V and J ends lost 4 bases and 0 bases respectively, with 10 bases between them. The CDR3 DNA follows: TGCAGCGTTGCGGCCGAAAGCTCCTACGAGCAGTACTTC. This gives the protein CSVAAESSYEQYF.

This clonotype was detected many times. The gene calls are TRBV25-1 and TRBJ2-5; D not resolved. This CDR3 has 15 residues. From germline, CDR1 is MGHDK and CDR2 SYGVNS. V was pared by 0 bases and J by 3 bases, with 11 bases between. The chain's CDR3 is CASSEYGAAEETQYF. For the CDR3, the DNA is TGTGCCAGCAGTGAATACGGAGCAGCCGAAGAGACCCAGTACTTC.

The table lists this clonotype with many counts. The V and J genes are TRBV20-1 and TRBJ2-5; TRBD2 matches at 10 bases. V lost 1 base, J lost 2 bases, and 7 bases stayed unmatched. This CDR3 spans 16 amino acids. Per the germline V gene, CDR1 is DFQATT and CDR2 is SNEGSKA (reference sequence). The CDR3 DNA sequence: TGCAGTGCTAGAGTACCCCTAGCGGGAGATCAAGAGACCCAGTACTTC. Amino acid sequence: CSARVPLAGDQETQYF.

This clonotype appeared a few times. The chain carries TRBV6-1 and TRBJ2-5, with TRBD1 matching over 10 bases. The CDR3 sequence is 13 residues long. Germline loops: CDR1 MNHNS, CDR2 SASEGT. The ends lost 10 bases at V and 5 bases at J; junction bases unmatched: 7. In DNA, the CDR3 is TGTGCCACCTCTCGGGACAGGGGTGAGACCCAGTACTTC. This sequence encodes CATSRDRGETQYF.

This clonotype was recorded many times. This chain connects TRBV20-1 to TRBJ2-5, with a weak D call TRBD2 (6 bases). The CDR3 consists of 13 residues. Trimming removed 0 bases at V and 7 bases at J, with 12 bases between. Germline CDR1 and CDR2: DFQATT and SNEGSKA (reference sequence). In DNA form, the CDR3 reads TGCAGTGCTAGAGAGGGAGGTGTGAGGACCCAGTACTTC. Translating it yields CSAREGGVRTQYF.